The clone carrying this T cell receptor beta chain was seen at least ten times. Noted time point: patch test 1, 2 weeks after DPC sensitization. As for treatment: therapeutic diphenylcyclopropenone sensitization with weekly scalp DPC. This entry belongs to a study of human T cells and chemical hapten exposure. Study background: Patch tests delivered 0.01% DPC to the upper back and were evaluated at 6 days.

TCRdb called the RACE reads again in MiXCR, with one record for every CDR3 protein. The sample consists of 180,000 or so distinct CDR3 sequences, around 15% of them appearing once. This CDR3 has 15 residues. Germline loops: CDR1 DFQATT, CDR2 SNEGSKA (reference sequence). The germline V and J ends were trimmed by 1 base and 3 bases, with 14 bases remaining between them. The chain links TRBV20-1 to TRBJ2-3; no clear D gene. This receptor was obtained from a woman aged 30 to 39 with alopecia areata. Some clones in this sample may be carry-over from other donors' samples. The source material was whole blood, sampled in connection with sensitization to the hapten diphenylcyclopropenone (DPC). This chain's CDR3 is CSARGSLVGTDTQYF. The CDR3 DNA sequence: TGCAGTGCTAGAGGAAGTCTAGTCGGAACAGATACGCAGTATTTT.